The 11 T cell receptor beta chains below come from one sample, sequenced in a study of human T cells and chemical hapten exposure (dated by TCRdb to 2020 to 2022). The library was prepared using RACE. This sample was sequenced with a NextSeq 500. The public reads were run again by TCRdb, first through fastp at Q25 and then through MiXCR, and only productive beta chains were kept. Each CDR3 protein appears once, grouped with its most common genes and DNA. Counted in this sample were approximately 97,000 distinct CDR3 sequences; 25% to 30% of them appeared once. Jointly, the top ten make up 10% of the sample. Interpreted using the paper, the time point label stands for: patch test 3, about 24 weeks after DPC sensitization. Explained via the paper, the treatment or condition label denotes: therapeutic diphenylcyclopropenone sensitization with weekly scalp DPC. Specimen: whole blood, collected in connection with sensitization to the hapten diphenylcyclopropenone (DPC). These receptors originate from a man aged 40-49 years with alopecia areata. Some clones in this sample may be carry-over from other donors' samples.

This clonotype was picked up a small number of times. V gene TRBV7-8 combines with J gene TRBJ2-1; 7 positions agree with TRBD2. CDR3 size: 15 residues. Germline V gene data show CDR1 as SGHVS and CDR2 as FQNEAQ. The J segment lost 2 bases and the V segment lost 2 bases, leaving 3 bases of the junction unmatched. The CDR3 spells CASSLISGTYNEQFF. The CDR3 bases are TGTGCCAGCAGCTTAATCAGCGGGACCTACAATGAGCAGTTCTTC.

V is TRBV28 and J is TRBJ2-7, with TRBD1 matching over 9 bases. J gave up 3 bases and V 8 bases, and 8 bases lay outside the gene matches. This CDR3 spans 14 amino acids. Germline CDR1 is MDHEN and CDR2 is SYDVKM. This CDR3 reads CASEHVDRGYEQYF. The CDR3 DNA is TGTGCCAGCGAGCATGTGGACAGGGGCTACGAGCAGTACTTC.

The chain couples TRBV5-5 to TRBJ2-7, with D perhaps matching TRBD2 (7 bases). The ends were cut back, 4 bases at V and 7 bases at J, with 21 bases in the middle. This CDR3 spans 15 amino acids. In germline, CDR1 is SGHKS, CDR2 YYEKEE (reference sequence). CDR3 nucleotide sequence: TGTGCCAGCAGCCTGGGGCCTGGGGGGGCGCGAGAGCAGTACTTC. Translating gives CASSLGPGGAREQYF.

This clonotype was seen at least ten times. The chain is built from TRBV12-3 or TRBV12-4 and TRBJ2-2; D gene uncertain. Trimming stripped 1 base from V and 4 bases from J, with 4 bases between. The length of the CDR3 is 13 residues. This chain's CDR3 is CASSLGGTGELFF. CDR3 sequence (DNA): TGTGCCAGCAGTTTAGGGGGCACCGGGGAGCTGTTTTTT.

This chain joins TRBV6-1 and TRBJ2-3; TRBD1 is a possible D gene (5 bases). The CDR3 totals 17 residues. Germline CDR1 and CDR2: MNHNS and SASEGT. Trimming left V 2 bases short and J 0 bases short, with 15 bases between. The CDR3 coding sequence is TGTGCCAGCAGTGAACGCTGGACAAGGGTTAGCACAGATACGCAGTATTTT. This sequence encodes CASSERWTRVSTDTQYF.

The chain employs TRBV28 and TRBJ2-7; 7 bases are a match to TRBD1. V was pared by 8 bases and J by 2 bases, with 9 bases of the junction left unmatched. This CDR3 has 14 residues. Germline values: CDR1 MDHEN, CDR2 SYDVKM. The CDR3 loop is CASLRGTDPYEQYF. CDR3 in DNA: TGTGCCAGCCTCAGGGGGACAGACCCCTACGAGCAGTACTTC.

This chain joins TRBV6-5 and TRBJ2-3; D remains ambiguous. Trimming shortened V by 0 bases and J by 0 bases, and 4 bases separated the two germline ends. Germline V gene lookup returns CDR1 MNHEY and CDR2 SVGAGI. The CDR3 covers 14 residues. CDR3 sequence: CASSYSRSTDTQYF. The CDR3 nucleotides are TGTGCCAGCAGTTACTCTCGTAGCACAGATACGCAGTATTTT.

This clonotype has just a few counts. The CDR3 DNA reads as TGTGCCAGCAGATCAGACGGCAGGGGACTTGGCTACACCTTC. Translating it yields CASRSDGRGLGYTF. The gene calls are TRBV7-2 and TRBJ1-2; tentative D call: TRBD1 (6 bases). The CDR3 is 14 residues long. Trimming took off 6 bases at V and 7 bases at J, with 18 bases between the two ends. Germline CDR1 reads SGHTA; CDR2 reads FQGNSA.

This clonotype was observed a handful of times. The rearrangement links TRBV7-8 to TRBJ1-2; maybe TRBD1 (5 bases). Trimming removed 7 bases from V and 3 bases from J, with 15 bases in between. This CDR3 has 14 amino acids. Germline CDR1 reads SGHVS; CDR2 reads FQNEAQ. CDR3 amino acids: CASTSRQGDYGYTF. CDR3 DNA sequence: TGTGCCAGCACTAGTAGGCAGGGTGACTATGGCTACACCTTC. The full variable domain, rest sourced from reference TRBV7-8 and TRBJ1-2, is GAGVSQSPRYKVAKRGQDVALRCDPISGHVSLFWYQQALGQGPEFLTYFQNEAQLDKSGLPSDRFFAERPEGSVSTLKIQRTQQEDSAVYLCASTSRQGDYGYTFGSGTRLTVV.

V gene TRBV4-2 combines with J gene TRBJ2-1, with 8 bases matching TRBD2. The CDR3 runs 17 residues. Germline CDR1 is LGHNA and CDR2 is YNFKEQ. Unmatched junction bases numbered 10, after V lost 0 bases and J lost 6 bases. CDR3 sequence (DNA): TGTGCCAGCAGCCAAGAAACGCCGGGAGGGCCGGGCAATGAGCAGTTCTTC. The encoded protein is CASSQETPGGPGNEQFF.

The chain joins TRBV7-2 to TRBJ2-4; perhaps TRBD1 as D (6 bases). The CDR3 spans 18 residues. V was cut by 2 bases and J by 0 bases, with 17 bases left in between. CDR1 and CDR2 from the germline V gene are SGHTA and FQGNSA. CDR3 protein: CASSLNVLQGLAKNIQYF. For the CDR3, the DNA is TGTGCCAGCAGCTTAAACGTACTGCAGGGGCTAGCCAAAAACATTCAGTACTTC.